This is a list of T cell receptor beta chains from one sample in a study of CXCR3-negative and CXCR3-positive naive CD8 T cells. TCRdb reprocessed the 5' RACE reads, keeping one entry per CDR3 protein, no DNA. The table lists some 140,000 distinct CDR3 sequences. Sequenced input: naive CXCR3+ CD8+ T cells from blood. The origin of the receptors is a human donor in good health. Some clones in this sample may be carry-over from other donors' samples. CDR3s include the opening cysteine and the closing phenylalanine or tryptophan. The order of the fields is V gene, J gene, CDR3 protein.

>TRBV21-1|TRBJ2-7
CASSKDNRDYPLYEQYF
>TRBV5-1|TRBJ2-1
CASSLTGLSSYNEQFF
>TRBV29-1|TRBJ2-1
CSVEGGGARTYNEQFF
>TRBV25-1|TRBJ2-4
CASAYGGARYF
>TRBV5-1|TRBJ2-2
CASSPTPGLAGNTGELFF
>TRBV5-4|TRBJ2-3
CASSLGVGTPQYF
>TRBV14|TRBJ1-4
CASSASSTASEKLFF
>TRBV7-9|TRBJ1-1
CASSLDRTEAFF
>TRBV6-5|TRBJ2-1
CASSYGTSAPNEQFF
>TRBV6-1|TRBJ2-1
CASNDRGRSNEQFF
>TRBV4-3|TRBJ2-1
CASSQVREIPPSYNEQFF
>TRBV7-3|TRBJ2-1
CASSLTRGSYNEQFF
>TRBV3-1|TRBJ2-7
CASSQDSWTSYEQYF
>TRBV5-4|TRBJ1-1
CASSLATTGYTEAFF
>TRBV9|TRBJ1-2
CASSVGQGDYGYTF
>TRBV6-4|TRBJ2-3
CASSSSGTSAADTQYF